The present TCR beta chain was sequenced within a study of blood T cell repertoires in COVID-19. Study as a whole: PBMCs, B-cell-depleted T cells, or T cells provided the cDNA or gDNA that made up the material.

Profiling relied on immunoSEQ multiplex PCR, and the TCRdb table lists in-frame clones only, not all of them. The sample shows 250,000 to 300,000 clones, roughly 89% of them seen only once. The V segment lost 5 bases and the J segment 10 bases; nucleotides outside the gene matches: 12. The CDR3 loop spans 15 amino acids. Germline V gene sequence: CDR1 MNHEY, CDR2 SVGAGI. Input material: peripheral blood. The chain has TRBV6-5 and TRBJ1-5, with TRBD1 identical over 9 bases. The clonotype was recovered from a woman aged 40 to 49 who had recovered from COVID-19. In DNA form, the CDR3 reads TGTGCCAGCAGTCTACTACAGGGGGCAGGTTTACCCCAGCATTTT. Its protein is CASSLLQGAGLPQHF.